This T cell receptor (beta chain) appears in the sequencing data of a study of CD8+ T cells in alopecia areata. Study-wide results and caveats: Scalp clonality, together with expanded CD8+ clones among the top 100, fell significantly with tofacitinib. Mice showed clearer TCR sharing than patients did, a gap that was possibly HLA-related.

Sequencing relied on a cDNA template that was reverse transcribed from extracted RNA. The protocol was immunoSEQ multiplex PCR, while the TCRdb copy is restricted to in-frame clones and leaves out a portion. The data hold about 170,000 clones, with 58% observed a single time. This clone appeared a single time. Its specificity is not known. Trimming cost V 4 bases and J 3 bases, with 16 bases left between them. Germline V gene sequence: CDR1 MGHRA, CDR2 YSYEKL. The CDR3 runs to 15 residues. Treatment specified: oral pan-JAK inhibitor, 5-10 mg twice daily. This sequence joins TRBV4-1 and TRBJ2-7; TRBD1 might be the D (6 bases). The receptor's source is a human donor with alopecia areata. The source material was CD4+ T cells sorted from blood, sampled at approximately week 56, from a patient treated with tofacitinib. As DNA, the CDR3 is TGCGCCAGCAGCCCGACTCGAGCAGGGGACTACGAGCAGTACTTC. Its translation is CASSPTRAGDYEQYF.